Listed below are T cell receptor beta chains from one sample, sequenced in a study of blood T cells in healthy people across ages. TCRdb recomputed calls from the 5' RACE reads with MiXCR, one row per CDR3 protein. The sample has about 400,000 distinct CDR3 sequences, roughly half seen once. Sequencing was carried out using blood. The receptors were gathered from a man aged 60 to 75 in good health. The CDR3 runs from the conserved cysteine through the conserved F or W. Fields, in order: V gene, J gene, D gene, clone size, CDR3 DNA, CDR3 protein. The D gene is left open where the match is weak. Some rows have no size entry. The others give once, few or many, or a class for an expanded clone.

TRBV20-1	TRBJ2-1	TRBD2	many	TGCAGTGCTCCCAACAGCGGGGGGCAGGACCGGGGCTCCTACAATGAGCAGTTCTTC	CSAPNSGGQDRGSYNEQFF
TRBV20-1	TRBJ2-1	TRBD2	NA	TGCAGTGCTAGAGCCCCCCGAGATAGCGGGAGGGACGAGCAGTTCTTC	CSARAPRDSGRDEQFF
TRBV5-1	TRBJ2-5	NA	NA	TGCGCCAGCAGCTTGGATGGAGCGGGACAGCGGGAGACCCAGTACTTC	CASSLDGAGQRETQYF
TRBV29-1	TRBJ2-7	NA	many	TGCAGCGTTGAAGGTGGGGACTCCCTAAGGTACGAGCAGTACTTC	CSVEGGDSLRYEQYF
TRBV14	TRBJ2-7	TRBD1	NA	TGTGCCAGCAGCCTTCTCGGACAGGGGAGGGAGTACTTC	CASSLLGQGREYF
TRBV30	TRBJ2-7	NA	NA	TGTGCCTGGAGTGCCCACAGGCGGTCTGACGAGCAGTACTTC	CAWSAHRRSDEQYF
TRBV5-1	TRBJ2-3	TRBD2	NA	TGCGCCAGCAGCGACCAAGGGACTAGCGGCACAGATACGCAGTATTTT	CASSDQGTSGTDTQYF
TRBV7-2	TRBJ2-7	NA	NA	TGTGCCAGCAGCATACAGAGCCACCCGCCCTACGAGCAGTACTTC	CASSIQSHPPYEQYF
TRBV20-1	TRBJ2-2	NA	NA	TGCAGTGCCTCTCAGCTCCTGAACACCGGGGAGCTGTTTTTT	CSASQLLNTGELFF
TRBV5-1	TRBJ1-2	NA	NA	TGCGCCAGCAGCTCCGTGGGGGAAGCTAACTATGGCTACACCTTC	CASSSVGEANYGYTF
TRBV20-1	TRBJ2-1	TRBD2	NA	TGCAGAGGGACTAGCGGGGGGTCGAGCTCCTACAATGAGCAGTTCTTC	CRGTSGGSSSYNEQFF
TRBV9	TRBJ2-2	NA	few	TGTGCCAGCAGCGGGACGGCAAACACCGGGGAGCTGTTTTTT	CASSGTANTGELFF
TRBV12-3/TRBV12-4	TRBJ1-5	NA	once	TGTGCCAGCAGTTTGACCCATAGCAATCAGCCCCAGCATTTT	CASSLTHSNQPQHF
TRBV30	TRBJ1-1	NA	NA	TGTGCCTGTAGTGTGTGGGGGGTGAACACTGAAGCTTTCTTT	CACSVWGVNTEAFF
TRBV6-1	TRBJ2-3	NA	NA	TGTGCCAGCACGGTCGATGGGGGAACAGATACGCAGTATTTT	CASTVDGGTDTQYF
TRBV6-5	TRBJ1-6	NA	NA	TGTGCCAGCAGTTCCAGACAGAAGTCTAATTCACCCCTCCACTTT	CASSSRQKSNSPLHF
TRBV28	TRBJ1-4	TRBD1	NA	TGTGCCAGCAGTTTACCGACAGGGCCTAATGAAAAACTGTTTTTT	CASSLPTGPNEKLFF
TRBV4-2	TRBJ2-7	TRBD1	few	TGTGCCAGCAGCCAGCCGGGACAGGGGCCCGAGCAGTACTTC	CASSQPGQGPEQYF
TRBV7-2	TRBJ2-7	TRBD1	NA	TGTGCCAGCAGCTACTCCGGGACAGGTGACTACGAGCAGTACTTC	CASSYSGTGDYEQYF
TRBV9	TRBJ2-3	NA	NA	TGTGCCAGCAGCGTAGGGCAGGCGAGCACAGATACGCAGTATTTT	CASSVGQASTDTQYF
TRBV29-1	TRBJ2-7	NA	NA	TGCAGCGTCACTACAGTACTATTATACGAGCAGTACTTC	CSVTTVLLYEQYF
TRBV4-3	TRBJ2-1	TRBD2	NA	TGCGCCAGCAGCCAAAGAGGTCTAGCGGGAGGTCATGAGCAGTTCTTC	CASSQRGLAGGHEQFF